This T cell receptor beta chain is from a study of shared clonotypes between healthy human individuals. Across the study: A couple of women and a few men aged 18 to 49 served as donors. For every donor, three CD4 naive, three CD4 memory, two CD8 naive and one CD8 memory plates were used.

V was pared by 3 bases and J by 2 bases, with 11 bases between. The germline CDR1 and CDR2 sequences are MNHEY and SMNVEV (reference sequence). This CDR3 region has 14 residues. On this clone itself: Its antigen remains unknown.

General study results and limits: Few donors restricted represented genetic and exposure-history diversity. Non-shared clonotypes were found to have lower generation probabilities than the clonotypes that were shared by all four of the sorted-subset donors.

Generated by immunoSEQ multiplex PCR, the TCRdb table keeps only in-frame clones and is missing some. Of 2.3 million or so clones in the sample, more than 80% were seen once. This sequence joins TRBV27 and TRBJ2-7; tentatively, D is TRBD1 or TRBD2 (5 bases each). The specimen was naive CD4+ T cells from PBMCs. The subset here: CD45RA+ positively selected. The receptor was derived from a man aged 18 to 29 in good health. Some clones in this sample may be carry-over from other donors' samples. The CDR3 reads CASSFGTLPYEQYF. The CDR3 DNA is TGTGCCAGCAGTTTCGGGACCCTTCCCTACGAGCAGTACTTC.